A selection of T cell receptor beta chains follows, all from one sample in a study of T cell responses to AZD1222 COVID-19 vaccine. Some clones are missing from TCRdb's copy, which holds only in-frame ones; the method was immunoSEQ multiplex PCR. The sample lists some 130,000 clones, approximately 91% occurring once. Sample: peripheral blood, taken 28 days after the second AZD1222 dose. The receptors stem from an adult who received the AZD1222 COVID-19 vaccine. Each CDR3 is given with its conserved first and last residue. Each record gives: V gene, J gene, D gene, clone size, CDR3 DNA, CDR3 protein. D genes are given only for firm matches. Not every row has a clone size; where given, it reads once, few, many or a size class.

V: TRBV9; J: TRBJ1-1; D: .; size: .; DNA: TGTGCCAGCAGCAGTTTCTCAGGGAACACTGAAGCTTTCTTT; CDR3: CASSSFSGNTEAFF
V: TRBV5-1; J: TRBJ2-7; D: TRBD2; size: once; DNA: TGCGCCAGCAGGGCCGGGACTAGCATTTCCAACGAGCAGTACTTC; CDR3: CASRAGTSISNEQYF
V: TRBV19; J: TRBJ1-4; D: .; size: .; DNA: TGTGCCAGTAGTATCGGGGCTAGGAATGAAAAACTGTTTTTT; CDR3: CASSIGARNEKLFF
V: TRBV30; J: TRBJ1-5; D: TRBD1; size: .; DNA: TGTGCCTGGACCTCTACGGACAGGGTCTACAATCAGCCCCAGCATTTT; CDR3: CAWTSTDRVYNQPQHF
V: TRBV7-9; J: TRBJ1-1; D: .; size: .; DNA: TGTGCCAGCAGCTTGAGGCAACAAGGGGCTTTCTTT; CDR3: CASSLRQQGAFF
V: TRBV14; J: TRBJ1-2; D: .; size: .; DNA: TGTGCCAGCAGCCAAGCCATAAACTATGGCTACACCTTC; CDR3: CASSQAINYGYTF
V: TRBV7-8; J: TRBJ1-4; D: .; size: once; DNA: TGTGCCAGCAGCTTAGGTGTGGGTGGTAATGAAAAACTGTTTTTT; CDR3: CASSLGVGGNEKLFF
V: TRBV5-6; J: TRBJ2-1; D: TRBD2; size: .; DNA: TGTGCCAGCAGCCCGGGGACTAGCTACAATGAGCAGTTCTTC; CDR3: CASSPGTSYNEQFF
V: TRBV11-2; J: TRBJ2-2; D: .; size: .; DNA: TGTGCCAGCAGCTCGAACACCGGGGAGCTGTTTTTT; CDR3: CASSSNTGELFF
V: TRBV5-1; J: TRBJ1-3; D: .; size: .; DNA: TGCGCCAGCAGCCTTGCAGGGAATCCTGGAAACACCATATATTTT; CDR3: CASSLAGNPGNTIYF
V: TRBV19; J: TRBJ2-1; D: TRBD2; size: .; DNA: TGTGCCAGTAGTGCCCGGACTAGCGGGTACGGTGAGCAGTTCTTC; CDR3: CASSARTSGYGEQFF
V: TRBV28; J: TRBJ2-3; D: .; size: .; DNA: TGTGCCAGTACTACCCCCCGTACAGATACGCAGTATTTT; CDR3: CASTTPRTDTQYF
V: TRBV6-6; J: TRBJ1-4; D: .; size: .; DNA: TGTGCCAGCAGTTACTCAGTCAGGGAGTGGGAGAAACTGTTTTTT; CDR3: CASSYSVREWEKLFF
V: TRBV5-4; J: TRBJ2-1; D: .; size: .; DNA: TGTGCCAGCAGCTTGGCGGGAGCCTATAGCTACAATGAGCAGTTCTTC; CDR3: CASSLAGAYSYNEQFF
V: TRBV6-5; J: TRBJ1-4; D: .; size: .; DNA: TGTGCCAGCAGTTGGGGGTCCGGTGAAAAACTGTTTTTT; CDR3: CASSWGSGEKLFF
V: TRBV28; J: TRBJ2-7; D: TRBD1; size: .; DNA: TGTGCCAGCAGGTTGCCATGGGTCAGGGGGCGGGAAGAGCAGTACTTC; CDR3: CASRLPWVRGREEQYF
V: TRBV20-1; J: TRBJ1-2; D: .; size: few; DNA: TGCAGTGCCCCGACAGAAGGCTACACCTTC; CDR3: CSAPTEGYTF
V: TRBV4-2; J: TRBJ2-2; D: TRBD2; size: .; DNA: TGTGCCAGCAGCCCCCGGGAGGACGGGGAGCTGTTTTTT; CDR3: CASSPREDGELFF
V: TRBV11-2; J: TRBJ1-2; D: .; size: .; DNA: TGTGCCAGCAGCTTAGGGTATGGGACGGAAGGCTACACCTTC; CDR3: CASSLGYGTEGYTF
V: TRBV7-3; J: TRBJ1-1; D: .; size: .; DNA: TGTGCCAGCAGCTTAGAGACGAGGGGCGAAGCTTTCTTT; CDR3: CASSLETRGEAFF
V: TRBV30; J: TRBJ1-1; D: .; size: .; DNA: TGTGCCTGTCCGGGATTTCGGGGTTTGGGATTTGGGATCACTGAAGCTTTCTTT; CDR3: CACPGFRGLGFGITEAFF
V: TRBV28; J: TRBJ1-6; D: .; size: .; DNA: TGTGCCAGCAGTTTCGAGGTAAATTCACCCCTCCACTTT; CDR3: CASSFEVNSPLHF
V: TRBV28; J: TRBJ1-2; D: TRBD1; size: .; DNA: TGTGCCAGCAGTTTATTTGGACAGGACCCATTCCTATTC; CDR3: CASSLFGQDPFLF
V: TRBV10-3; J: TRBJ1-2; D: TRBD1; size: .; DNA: TGTGCCATCAGTGGCCCCGGGACAGGGGAGTCTAACTATGGCTACACCTTC; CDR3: CAISGPGTGESNYGYTF
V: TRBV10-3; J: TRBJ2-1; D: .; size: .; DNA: TGTGCCATGGGGCAGGGGCCTCCCTACAATGAGCAGTTCTTC; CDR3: CAMGQGPPYNEQFF
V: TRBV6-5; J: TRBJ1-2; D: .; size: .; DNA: TGTGCCAGCAGTATTACAGGGAACTATGGCTACACCTTC; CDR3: CASSITGNYGYTF
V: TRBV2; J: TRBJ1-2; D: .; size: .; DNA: TGTGCCAGCAGGGAGGACCGATCTAACTATGGCTACACCTTC; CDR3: CASREDRSNYGYTF
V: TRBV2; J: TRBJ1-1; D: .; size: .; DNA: TGTGCCAGCATTCGGGAGATAGGGGCCACTGAAGCTTTCTTT; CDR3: CASIREIGATEAFF
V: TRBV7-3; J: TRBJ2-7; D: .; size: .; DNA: TGTGCCAGCAGCCCCCGGGGCGGGAACACCTACGAGCAGTACTTC; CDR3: CASSPRGGNTYEQYF
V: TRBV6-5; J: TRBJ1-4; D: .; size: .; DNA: TGTGCCAGCAGTTACTGGAGGGGCGCCTCAAATGAAAAACTGTTTTTT; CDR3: CASSYWRGASNEKLFF
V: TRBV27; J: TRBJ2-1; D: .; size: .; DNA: TGTGCCAGCAGTTTAAGATCAGGGGTTCTTAGCCGTAATGAGCAGTTCTTC; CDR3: CASSLRSGVLSRNEQFF
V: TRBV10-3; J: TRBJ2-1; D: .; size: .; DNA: TGTGCCACCTCGGACGGGAGTCTCCTACGGGAGCAGTTCTTC; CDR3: CATSDGSLLREQFF
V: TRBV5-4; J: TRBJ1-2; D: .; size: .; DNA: TGTGCCAGCAGCCCGGGGGAAGGCTACACCTTC; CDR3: CASSPGEGYTF
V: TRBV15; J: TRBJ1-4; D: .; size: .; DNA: TGTGCCACCAGCAGAGGCGGCTCAGCAACTAATGAAAAACTGTTTTTT; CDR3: CATSRGGSATNEKLFF
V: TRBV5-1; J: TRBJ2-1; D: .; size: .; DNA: TGCGCCAGCAGCTTGTGGCTGGGAGAGCAGTTCTTC; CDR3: CASSLWLGEQFF
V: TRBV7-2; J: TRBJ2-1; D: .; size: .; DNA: TGTGCCAGCAGCTTAGTCGGGACGGCCAATGAGCAGTTCTTC; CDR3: CASSLVGTANEQFF
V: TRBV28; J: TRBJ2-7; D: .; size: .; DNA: TGTGCCAGCAGTTTACGGGGGTTCGAGCAGTACTTC; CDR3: CASSLRGFEQYF
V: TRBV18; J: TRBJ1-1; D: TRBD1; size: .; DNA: TGTGCCAGCTCCGGGGGGACAGGCCTAAGGACTGAAGCTTTCTTT; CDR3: CASSGGTGLRTEAFF
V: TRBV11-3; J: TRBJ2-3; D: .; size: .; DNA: TGTGCCAGCAGCTTTTCCCCGGGGGGCAGCACAGATACGCAGTATTTT; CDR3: CASSFSPGGSTDTQYF
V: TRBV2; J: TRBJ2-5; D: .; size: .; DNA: TGTGCCAGTTCGACAGGTGTCGGGGAGACCCAGTACTTC; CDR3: CASSTGVGETQYF
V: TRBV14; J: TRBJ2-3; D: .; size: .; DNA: TGTGCCAGCAGCCGGGGCTACACAGATACGCAGTATTTT; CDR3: CASSRGYTDTQYF
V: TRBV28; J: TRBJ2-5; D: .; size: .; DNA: TGTGCCAGCAGTTTACCCGGAACAGGAGAGACCCAGTACTTC; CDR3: CASSLPGTGETQYF
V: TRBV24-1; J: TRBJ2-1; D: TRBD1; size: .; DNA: TGTGCCACCAGTGATCCCGGGACAGGCGAAAATGAGCAGTTCTTC; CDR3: CATSDPGTGENEQFF
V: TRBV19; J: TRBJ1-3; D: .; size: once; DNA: TGTGCCACCGCCCCGCTGGGAGACGGAGGAAACACCATATATTTT; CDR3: CATAPLGDGGNTIYF
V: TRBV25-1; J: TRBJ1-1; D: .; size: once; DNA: TGTGCCAGCAGTGCGGGAACACAGGATTTCTTT; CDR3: CASSAGTQDFF
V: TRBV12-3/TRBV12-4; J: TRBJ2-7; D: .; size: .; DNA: TGTGCCAGCAGTGGGGGTCTCGGCTACGAGCAGTACTTC; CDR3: CASSGGLGYEQYF
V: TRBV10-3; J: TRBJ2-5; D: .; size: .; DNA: TGTGCCATCAGTGAGAACCGGGGGAATGTGGTTACAGAGACCCAGTACTTC; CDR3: CAISENRGNVVTETQYF
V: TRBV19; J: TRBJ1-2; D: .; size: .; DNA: TGTGCCAGTAGTATAGCAGGGAGCTATGGCTACACCTTC; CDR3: CASSIAGSYGYTF
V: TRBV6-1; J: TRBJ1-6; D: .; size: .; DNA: TGTGCCAGCAGTGAAAATTCGGGTCCCTATAATTCACCCCTCCACTTT; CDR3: CASSENSGPYNSPLHF
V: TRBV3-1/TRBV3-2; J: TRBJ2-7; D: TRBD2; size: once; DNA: TGTGCCAGCAGCCAAAGATCCGGGACTAGCGGGAGTAACCCCCCCTACGAGCAGTACTTC; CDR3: CASSQRSGTSGSNPPYEQYF
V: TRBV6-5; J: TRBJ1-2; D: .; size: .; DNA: TGTGCCAGCAGTCACGGTCCTATGGACTATGGCTACACCTTC; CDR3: CASSHGPMDYGYTF
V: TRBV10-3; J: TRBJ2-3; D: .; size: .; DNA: TGTGCCATCAGTGAGTCGGCTAGCACAGATACGCAGTATTTT; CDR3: CAISESASTDTQYF
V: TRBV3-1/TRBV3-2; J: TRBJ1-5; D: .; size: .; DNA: TGTGCCAGCAGCCAAGTGTTCGGGGGGCTGAATCAGCCCCAGCATTTT; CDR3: CASSQVFGGLNQPQHF
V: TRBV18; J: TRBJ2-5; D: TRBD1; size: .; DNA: TGTGCCAGCTCACCACGTGGGACAGGGCGGGAGACCCAGTACTTC; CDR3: CASSPRGTGRETQYF
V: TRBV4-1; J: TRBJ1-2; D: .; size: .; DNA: TGCGCCAGCAGCCAAGATTGGCAGGGGTTCGGCTATGGCTACACCTTC; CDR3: CASSQDWQGFGYGYTF
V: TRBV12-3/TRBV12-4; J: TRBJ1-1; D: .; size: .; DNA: TGTGCCAGCAGTTCCCGGTTGAACACTGAAGCTTTCTTT; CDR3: CASSSRLNTEAFF
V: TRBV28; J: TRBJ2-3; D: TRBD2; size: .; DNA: TGTGCCAGCAGTTTGACGGGACTAGCGGGAGGTACCTCCACAGATACGCAGTATTTT; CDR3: CASSLTGLAGGTSTDTQYF
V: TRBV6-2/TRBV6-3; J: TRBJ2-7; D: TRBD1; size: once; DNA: TGTGCCAGCAGCCGAGGACAGGGGGTCTACGAGCAGTACTTC; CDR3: CASSRGQGVYEQYF
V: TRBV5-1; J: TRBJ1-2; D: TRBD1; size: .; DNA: TGCGCCAGCCGGATACAGGGACAGGGCTATGGCTACACCTTC; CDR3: CASRIQGQGYGYTF
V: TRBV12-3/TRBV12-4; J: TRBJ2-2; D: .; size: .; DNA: TGTGCCAGCAGTTTCGTCCGGACCGGGGAGCTGTTTTTT; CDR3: CASSFVRTGELFF